This is a list of T cell receptor beta chains from one sample in a study of response to subunit inactivated influenza vaccine. TCRdb recomputed calls from the RT-PCR reads with MiXCR, one row per CDR3 protein. The sample lists fewer than 200,000 distinct CDR3 sequences, around a tenth occurring once. Specimen: non-naive T cells sorted from PBMCs, collected on the day of vaccination. These TCRs come from a man between 50 and 59 years old who received an inactivated influenza vaccine. Each CDR3 is given with its conserved first and last residue. The D gene is left open where the match is weak. Clone size is stated in some rows and not others, as once, few, many or a class when expanded.

TRBJ2-5	few	15	TRBV20-1	-	CSARIGTLTTETQYF	TGCAGTGCTAGAATCGGGACTCTTACTACCGAGACCCAGTACTTC
TRBJ2-5	-	14	TRBV7-2	-	CASSPGLPGETQYF	TGTGCCAGCAGCCCAGGACTACCCGGGGAGACCCAGTACTTC
TRBJ2-5	few	16	TRBV7-2	TRBD2	CASSYSLSGGAQTQYF	TGTGCCAGCAGCTATTCCCTTAGCGGGGGGGCGCAGACCCAGTACTTC
TRBJ2-3	-	15	TRBV20-1	-	CSARDGGLSTDTQYF	TGCAGTGCTAGAGATGGGGGGCTAAGCACAGATACGCAGTATTTT
TRBJ2-1	many	15	TRBV6-2/TRBV6-3	TRBD2	CASSPLSGRANEQFF	TGTGCCAGCAGTCCTTTAAGCGGGAGGGCCAATGAGCAGTTCTTC
TRBJ2-3	many	13	TRBV29-1	-	CSINPASTDTQYF	TGCAGCATTAACCCCGCTAGCACAGATACGCAGTATTTT
TRBJ2-7	few	14	TRBV7-9	-	CASSFGRFSYEQYF	TGTGCCAGCAGCTTCGGACGGTTCTCCTACGAGCAGTACTTC
TRBJ2-7	-	13	TRBV7-9	-	CASSLAGVYEQYF	TGTGCCAGCAGCTTAGCAGGGGTCTACGAGCAGTACTTC
TRBJ2-7	few	14	TRBV20-1	-	CSARVGGAFYEQYF	TGCAGTGCTAGAGTGGGGGGCGCTTTCTACGAGCAGTACTTC
TRBJ2-2	many	14	TRBV7-2	TRBD1	CASSHSGGTGELFF	TGTGCCAGCAGCCACTCAGGGGGCACCGGGGAGCTGTTTTTT
TRBJ2-3	few	15	TRBV3-1	TRBD2	CASSPGGAHRDTQYF	TGTGCCAGCAGCCCCGGGGGGGCCCACAGAGATACGCAGTATTTT
TRBJ2-3	-	15	TRBV9	-	CASSVGGAGTDTQYF	TGTGCCAGCAGCGTAGGGGGTGCGGGCACAGATACGCAGTATTTT
TRBJ2-5	-	13	TRBV20-1	-	CSATPLGLETQYF	TGCAGTGCTACTCCTCTTGGGTTGGAGACCCAGTACTTC
TRBJ2-1	many	11	TRBV29-1	-	CSVGLSDEQFF	TGCAGCGTTGGTTTATCGGATGAGCAGTTCTTC
TRBJ2-5	many	13	TRBV5-1	-	CASRPGGSETQYF	TGCGCCAGCAGGCCAGGAGGTTCGGAGACCCAGTACTTC
TRBJ1-5	many	13	TRBV12-3/TRBV12-4	TRBD1	CASRGQGQGPQHF	TGTGCCAGCAGAGGACAGGGTCAAGGTCCCCAGCATTTT
TRBJ2-2	-	14	TRBV7-9	-	CASSREGSIGELFF	TGTGCCAGCAGCCGAGAGGGGTCAATCGGGGAGCTGTTTTTT
TRBJ1-4	few	12	TRBV28	-	CASSLLEEKLFF	TGTGCCAGCAGTTTATTGGAGGAAAAACTGTTTTTT
TRBJ2-5	few	14	TRBV7-7	-	CASSARDGVETQYF	TGTGCTAGCAGCGCCCGGGACGGGGTAGAGACCCAGTACTTC
TRBJ1-2	few	14	TRBV5-1	TRBD1	CASTTGTGVYGYTF	TGCGCCAGCACCACCGGGACAGGGGTCTATGGCTACACCTTC
TRBJ2-5	few	11	TRBV28	-	CASNQGETQYF	TGTGCCAGCAACCAAGGAGAGACCCAGTACTTC
TRBJ1-5	-	13	TRBV6-6	-	CASSQGGDQPQHF	TGTGCCAGCAGCCAAGGGGGGGATCAGCCCCAGCATTTT
TRBJ1-5	-	13	TRBV28	-	CASSPDLNQPQHF	TGTGCCAGCAGCCCAGACCTGAATCAGCCCCAGCATTTT
TRBJ1-2	-	16	TRBV7-9	-	CASSDPRDLRDYGYTF	TGTGCCAGCAGCGACCCCCGGGACTTAAGGGACTATGGCTACACCTTC
TRBJ2-5	many	13	TRBV7-9	-	CASSFQGRETQYF	TGTGCCAGCAGCTTTCAAGGTCGGGAGACCCAGTACTTC
TRBJ2-1	-	15	TRBV3-1	-	CACCQDGGGRTKQFF	TGTGCCTGCTGCCAAGATGGTGGGGGACGGACGAAGCAGTTCTTC
TRBJ2-2	-	16	TRBV24-1	TRBD2	CATSVAGVANTGELFF	TGTGCCACCAGTGTGGCGGGAGTGGCAAACACCGGGGAGCTGTTTTTT
TRBJ2-1	many	18	TRBV6-2/TRBV6-3	TRBD2	CASPGGLAGGFRYNEQFF	TGTGCCAGCCCCGGTGGTCTAGCGGGAGGCTTCCGTTACAATGAGCAGTTCTTC
TRBJ2-1	many	18	TRBV20-1	TRBD2	CSAFTSSGRGSSYNEQFF	TGCAGTGCTTTTACCTCTAGCGGGAGGGGATCGTCCTACAATGAGCAGTTCTTC
TRBJ2-1	few	15	TRBV15	-	CATSRGPPPLNEQFF	TGTGCCACCAGCAGAGGTCCCCCCCCGTTAAATGAGCAGTTCTTC
TRBJ1-6	many	15	TRBV20-1	-	CSAIETRGYNSPLHF	TGCAGTGCTATAGAAACTAGAGGTTATAATTCACCCCTCCACTTT
TRBJ2-1	few	14	TRBV6-1	-	CASSEAPGNNEQFF	TGTGCCAGCAGTGAAGCCCCAGGGAACAATGAGCAGTTCTTC
TRBJ2-1	many	15	TRBV4-1	-	CASSHRAGAGDEQFF	TGCGCCAGCAGCCACCGGGCGGGGGCAGGGGATGAGCAGTTCTTC
TRBJ2-1	many	16	TRBV29-1	-	CSGQKSVGGSYNEQFF	TGCAGCGGGCAAAAGTCGGTAGGAGGCTCCTACAATGAGCAGTTCTTC
TRBJ2-7	-	12	TRBV20-1	TRBD1	CSARRTGREQYF	TGCAGTGCTCGAAGGACAGGCCGGGAGCAGTACTTC
TRBJ1-1	many	16	TRBV15	-	CATSRARLLPDTEAFF	TGTGCCACCAGCAGAGCCAGGCTCCTCCCGGACACTGAAGCTTTCTTT
TRBJ2-3	-	14	TRBV29-1	TRBD2	CSVVRGGLTDTQYF	TGCAGCGTTGTTCGGGGGGGCCTTACAGATACGCAGTATTTT
TRBJ2-3	-	19	TRBV14	TRBD2	CASSQDLLAAVASTDTQYF	TGTGCCAGCAGCCAAGATCTCCTAGCGGCCGTTGCAAGCACAGATACGCAGTATTTT
TRBJ2-7	many	16	TRBV27	TRBD1	CASSLSSWTGVDEQYF	TGTGCCAGCAGTTTATCGTCGTGGACAGGGGTTGACGAGCAGTACTTC
TRBJ2-6	-	13	TRBV20-1	-	CSASLPGANVLTF	TGCAGTGCTAGCTTACCTGGGGCCAACGTCCTGACTTTC
TRBJ2-4	many	14	TRBV6-1	TRBD1	CASGLGQGKGIQYF	TGTGCCAGCGGTCTTGGACAGGGAAAGGGCATTCAGTACTTC
TRBJ2-1	few	16	TRBV4-3	TRBD2	CASSQVGGGIYNEQFF	TGCGCCAGCAGCCAAGTCGGGGGGGGGATCTACAATGAGCAGTTCTTC
TRBJ1-5	many	14	TRBV6-2/TRBV6-3	-	CASSYPPGSQPQHF	TGTGCCAGCAGTTACCCCCCGGGCTCACAGCCCCAGCATTTT
TRBJ2-2	medium-sized	11	TRBV27	-	CASTSTGELFF	TGTGCCAGCACCAGCACCGGGGAGCTGTTTTTT
TRBJ1-1	few	11	TRBV20-1	-	CSARDPSEAFF	TGCAGTGCTAGAGATCCCAGTGAAGCTTTCTTT
TRBJ2-1	few	15	TRBV7-2	TRBD2	CASSKRLAGDYEQFF	TGTGCCAGCAGTAAACGACTAGCGGGAGACTATGAGCAGTTCTTC
TRBJ2-2	-	16	TRBV4-3	TRBD1	CASSQGTGGGTGELFF	TGCGCCAGCAGCCAGGGGACAGGGGGCGGTACCGGGGAGCTGTTTTTT
TRBJ2-5	many	13	TRBV6-1	TRBD2	CASSPSGVETQYF	TGTGCCAGCAGTCCTAGCGGGGTCGAGACCCAGTACTTC
TRBJ2-3	few	16	TRBV12-3/TRBV12-4	TRBD2	CASSSGLAGNTDTQYF	TGTGCCAGCAGCTCGGGACTAGCGGGAAACACAGATACGCAGTATTTT
TRBJ1-4	many	14	TRBV28	TRBD1	CASSRQGLVEKLFF	TGTGCCAGCAGCCGACAGGGGCTCGTTGAAAAACTGTTTTTT
TRBJ1-1	few	13	TRBV29-1	TRBD1	CSVTTGGGSEAFF	TGCAGCGTGACGACAGGGGGTGGATCTGAAGCTTTCTTT
TRBJ1-2	once	14	TRBV6-5	TRBD1	CASSWTGRDYGYTF	TGTGCCAGCAGTTGGACAGGGCGGGACTATGGCTACACCTTC
TRBJ2-5	many	12	TRBV12-3/TRBV12-4	TRBD1	CASSSTGKTQYF	TGTGCCAGCAGTTCGACAGGGAAGACCCAGTACTTC
TRBJ1-1	few	17	TRBV10-3	-	CAISESIAEQGYTEAFF	TGTGCCATCAGTGAGTCTATTGCGGAACAGGGTTACACTGAAGCTTTCTTT
TRBJ2-1	many	13	TRBV14	-	CASSHLAFHEQFF	TGTGCCAGCAGCCACTTAGCATTCCATGAGCAGTTCTTC
TRBJ2-7	few	12	TRBV7-2	-	CASSSHPEEQYF	TGTGCCAGCAGCTCACACCCGGAAGAGCAGTACTTC
TRBJ1-4	-	15	TRBV5-5	-	CASSLDISTNEKLFF	TGTGCCAGCAGCTTGGACATCTCAACTAATGAAAAACTGTTTTTT
TRBJ1-5	many	15	TRBV5-6	-	CASSLRGNSNQPQHF	TGTGCCAGCAGCTTGAGGGGGAATAGCAATCAGCCCCAGCATTTT
TRBJ2-3	many	14	TRBV2	TRBD2	CASRGLAGGSTQYF	TGTGCCAGCAGGGGACTAGCGGGAGGGTCTACGCAGTATTTT
TRBJ2-2	many	16	TRBV4-2	-	CASSQEFARNTGELFF	TGTGCCAGCAGCCAAGAATTCGCCCGGAACACCGGGGAGCTGTTTTTT